Listed here are 9 T cell receptor beta chains from one sample, sequenced in a study of blood T cell repertoires in COVID-19. The method was immunoSEQ multiplex PCR; TCRdb's version includes in-frame clones alone and lacks a portion of them. The table records around 310,000 clones, nearly 90% of them present only once. Sequenced sample: PBMCs or T cells enriched from blood (not recorded which). These receptors were obtained from a woman between 25 and 40 years old who had recovered from COVID-19.

The chain is built from TRBV24-1 and TRBJ1-2, with TRBD1 matching 12 bases. V shed 3 bases, J shed 4 bases, and the junction held 5 bases outside the gene matches. From germline, CDR1 is KGHDR and CDR2 SFDVKD. CDR3 length equals 16 residues. CDR3 in amino acids: CATSDLGQGAFYGYTF. The CDR3 coding sequence is TGTGCCACCAGTGATCTGGGACAGGGGGCGTTCTATGGCTACACCTTC.

The genes are TRBV10-3 and TRBJ2-7; 8 bases map to TRBD1. The germline V gene encodes CDR1 ENHRY and CDR2 SYGVKD. Trimming cost V 3 bases and J 7 bases; bases outside gene matches: 2. The CDR3 sequence is 12 residues long. CDR3 bases: TGTGCCATCAGTGACAGGGGGCGAGAGCAGTACTTC. It specifies CAISDRGREQYF.

CDR3 sequence: CASSLRQGDGYTF. CDR3 coding DNA: TGTGCCAGCAGCTTAAGACAGGGGGATGGCTACACCTTC. V gene TRBV7-2 combines with J gene TRBJ1-2; 9 positions match TRBD1. CDR3 size: 13 residues. With V trimmed by 2 bases and J by 6 bases, 1 base remained unmatched. Germline assignment: CDR1 SGHTA and CDR2 FQGNSA.

V usage is TRBV25-1 and J usage is TRBJ2-6; 8 nucleotides line up with TRBD2. Trimming cost V 4 bases and J 0 bases; bases outside gene matches: 5. The CDR3 is 17 residues long. CDR1 MGHDK and CDR2 SYGVNS come from the germline V gene. The CDR3 loop reads CASSVRGGHSGANVLTF. CDR3 sequence (DNA): TGTGCCAGCAGTGTCCGGGGGGGGCACTCTGGGGCCAACGTCCTGACTTTC.

The chain combines TRBV5-1 with TRBJ2-3; TRBD1 agrees at 8 bases. This CDR3 has 14 amino acids. The trim removed 4 bases at V and 3 bases at J, leaving 4 bases unmatched. The germline V gene has CDR1 SGHRS and CDR2 YFSETQ. CDR3 loop: CASSRDRGTDTQYF. In DNA, the CDR3 is TGCGCCAGCAGCCGAGACAGGGGTACAGATACGCAGTATTTT.

V and J are TRBV11-2 and TRBJ2-1; D is possibly TRBD2 (6 bases). Germline loops: CDR1 SGHAT, CDR2 FQNNGV. Deletions cut 0 bases from V and 7 bases from J, with 16 bases between. The CDR3 is 16 amino acids. CDR3 loop: CASSLEPSAFGNEQFF. CDR3 bases: TGTGCCAGCAGCTTAGAACCTAGCGCCTTTGGGAATGAGCAGTTCTTC.

This clone was seen ten or more times. The chain joins TRBV6-1 to TRBJ2-7; 8 nucleotides agree with TRBD2. This CDR3 contains 16 residues. Germline assignment: CDR1 MNHNS and CDR2 SASEGT. Trimming cost V 4 bases and J 4 bases; bases outside gene matches: 12. Here the CDR3 reads CASSVVSGGTFYEQYF. CDR3 nucleotide sequence: TGTGCCAGCAGTGTTGTATCGGGAGGGACGTTTTACGAGCAGTACTTC.

V is TRBV27 and J is TRBJ1-1, with 7 bases lining up with TRBD1. Germline V gene lookup returns CDR1 MNHEY and CDR2 SMNVEV (reference sequence). The CDR3 is 15 amino acids. Trimming cost V 5 bases and J 5 bases; bases outside gene matches: 11. The CDR3 DNA sequence: TGTGCCAGCAGTCTTCTCAGGGGGTGGAGGACTGAAGCTTTCTTT. Amino acids: CASSLLRGWRTEAFF.

The rearrangement uses TRBV5-6 and TRBJ2-4; maybe TRBD1 (6 bases). CDR3 size: 13 residues. CDR1 is SGHDT, CDR2 YYEEEE, per germline. V lost 4 bases and J 8 bases, leaving 13 bases between the germline ends. The CDR3 DNA reads as TGTGCCAGCAGCCTGGGACATACGGACATTCAGTACTTC. This codes for CASSLGHTDIQYF.